The rows below give T cell receptor beta chains drawn from one sample of a study of blood T cell repertoires in COVID-19. TCRdb's copy holds only in-frame clones and misses some; the assay was immunoSEQ multiplex PCR. Among a few hundred thousand clones listed, roughly 85% were seen once. Material for sequencing was peripheral blood. Receptors originate from a human donor in a cohort sampled during active COVID-19. Each CDR3 is given with its conserved first and last residue. Each record gives: V gene, D gene, J gene, clone size, CDR3 protein, CDR3 DNA. D genes are given only for firm matches. Only part of the rows carry a size: once, few, many, or a class if the clone is expanded.

TRBV19	-	TRBJ2-3	-	CASSRASEADTQYF	TGTGCCAGTAGTAGGGCTAGCGAGGCAGATACGCAGTATTTT
TRBV5-5	-	TRBJ1-1	once	CASSLQGGVAEAFF	TGTGCCAGCAGCTTGCAGGGTGGAGTCGCTGAAGCTTTCTTT
TRBV24-1	TRBD1	TRBJ1-2	-	CATSDRDRLHGYTF	TGTGCCACCAGTGACAGGGACAGGCTTCATGGCTACACCTTC
TRBV27	TRBD1	TRBJ1-2	-	CASRTGVDYGYTF	TGTGCCAGCAGGACAGGGGTGGACTATGGCTACACCTTC
TRBV5-6	-	TRBJ2-1	-	CASSYSGLRVGEQFF	TGTGCCAGCAGCTATTCGGGACTTAGGGTTGGTGAGCAGTTCTTC
TRBV19	-	TRBJ1-5	-	CASSNGQTSNQPQHF	TGTGCCAGTAGTAATGGACAGACTAGCAATCAGCCCCAGCATTTT
TRBV25-1	-	TRBJ2-7	-	CASSEFKSLGKGPNEQYF	TGTGCCAGCAGTGAATTCAAATCTCTCGGAAAGGGGCCGAACGAGCAGTACTTC
TRBV9	-	TRBJ1-1	-	CASSVHGGETEAFF	TGTGCCAGCAGCGTTCACGGGGGGGAAACTGAAGCTTTCTTT
TRBV19	-	TRBJ2-7	few	CASSIGHLYEQYF	TGTGCCAGTAGTATTGGGCATCTCTACGAGCAGTACTTC
TRBV30	TRBD1	TRBJ1-4	-	CAGNTGVEKLFF	TGTGCCGGTAACACAGGGGTTGAAAAACTGTTTTTT
TRBV27	TRBD2	TRBJ2-7	-	CASSLLGVLGGSEQYF	TGTGCCAGCAGTTTACTTGGAGTACTCGGGGGGTCCGAGCAGTACTTC
TRBV7-9	-	TRBJ1-1	once	CASSLGVAFEAFF	TGTGCCAGCAGCTTAGGAGTAGCGTTCGAAGCTTTCTTT
TRBV2	-	TRBJ1-5	-	CASSERMGVHSNQPQHF	TGTGCCAGCAGTGAAAGGATGGGAGTTCATAGTAATCAGCCCCAGCATTTT
TRBV3-1/TRBV3-2	TRBD1	TRBJ1-6	-	CASSYRDRGYNSPLHF	TGTGCCAGCAGCTACCGGGACAGGGGGTACAATTCACCCCTCCACTTT
TRBV19	-	TRBJ1-1	once	CASSIWGGDTEAFF	TGTGCCAGTAGTATATGGGGAGGGGACACTGAAGCTTTCTTT
TRBV24-1	-	TRBJ2-1	-	CATSDYSSYNEQFF	TGTGCCACCAGTGATTATAGTAGCTACAATGAGCAGTTCTTC
TRBV29-1	-	TRBJ1-1	few	CSGQFSTEAFF	TGCAGTGGACAGTTCTCCACTGAAGCTTTCTTT
TRBV6-6	-	TRBJ2-2	-	CASSYSLSTGELFF	TGTGCCAGCAGTTACTCTCTGAGCACCGGGGAGCTGTTTTTT
TRBV18	-	TRBJ2-2	-	CASSPLGNTGELFF	TGTGCCAGCTCACCTCTAGGGAACACCGGGGAGCTGTTTTTT
TRBV11-2	-	TRBJ1-5	-	CASSSSEVEGQPQHF	-
TRBV5-1	-	TRBJ2-7	-	CASSPGQGINSYEQYF	TGCGCCAGCAGCCCAGGCCAGGGGATTAACTCCTACGAGCAGTACTTC
TRBV6-6	-	TRBJ2-7	-	CASSRDPQASSYEQYF	TGTGCCAGCAGTCGGGACCCACAGGCCAGCTCCTACGAGCAGTACTTC
TRBV27	-	TRBJ1-2	-	CASSLRGFGYTF	TGTGCCAGCAGTTTAAGAGGGTTTGGCTACACCTTC
TRBV18	-	TRBJ1-6	once	CASSPTPPWTESSYNSPLHF	TGTGCCAGCTCACCTACCCCACCCTGGACAGAGAGCTCCTATAATTCACCCCTCCACTTT
TRBV5-6	-	TRBJ2-3	-	CASSLDGSDTDTQYF	TGTGCCAGCAGCTTGGACGGGAGCGACACAGATACGCAGTATTTT
TRBV13	-	TRBJ1-2	once	CASSLTLRTGYGYTF	TGTGCCAGCAGCTTAACTCTCCGCACAGGCTATGGCTACACCTTC
TRBV10-1	TRBD2	TRBJ2-7	-	CASSLASGSYEQYF	TGCGCCAGCAGTTTGGCTAGCGGGTCCTACGAGCAGTACTTC
TRBV7-3	TRBD2	TRBJ2-3	-	CASSLFPGGDTQYF	TGTGCCAGCAGCTTATTCCCGGGGGGAGATACGCAGTATTTT
TRBV18	-	TRBJ1-3	-	CASSPLDTSSGNTIYF	TGTGCCAGCTCGCCTTTGGACACAAGCTCTGGAAACACCATATATTTT
TRBV5-5	-	TRBJ1-1	few	CASSLNPVPRNTEAFF	TGTGCCAGCAGCTTAAATCCAGTGCCCCGGAACACTGAAGCTTTCTTT
TRBV7-9	TRBD1	TRBJ2-7	once	CASSLVKGAVIRYEQYF	TGTGCCAGCAGCTTGGTAAAGGGGGCCGTTATACGGTACGAGCAGTACTTC
TRBV10-3	TRBD1	TRBJ2-7	few	CAISPGQGPSYEQYF	TGTGCCATCAGTCCAGGACAGGGACCCTCCTACGAGCAGTACTTC
TRBV27	-	TRBJ1-1	-	CASSLKPGQGEAFF	TGTGCCAGCAGTTTAAAGCCAGGCCAGGGTGAAGCTTTCTTT
TRBV25-1	-	TRBJ2-3	-	CASSYAGSTDTQYF	TGTGCCAGCAGTTATGCGGGAAGCACAGATACGCAGTATTTT
TRBV30	-	TRBJ2-7	-	CAWSNPFSSYEQYF	TGTGCCTGGAGTAACCCCTTTAGCTCCTACGAGCAGTACTTC
TRBV5-4	TRBD2	TRBJ2-3	-	CAVQAGGTDTQYF	TGTGCCGTCCAGGCGGGGGGCACAGATACGCAGTATTTT
TRBV30	TRBD1	TRBJ2-7	-	CAWRSGTVTYEQYF	TGTGCCTGGAGGTCCGGGACAGTAACCTACGAGCAGTACTTC
TRBV5-1	-	TRBJ2-1	-	CASSLAGNSYNEQFF	TGCGCCAGCAGCTTGGCGGGGAACTCCTACAATGAGCAGTTCTTC
TRBV29-1	TRBD1	TRBJ2-7	-	CSVGTGYEQYF	TGCAGCGTTGGGACAGGCTACGAGCAGTACTTC
TRBV12-3/TRBV12-4	TRBD1	TRBJ1-2	-	CASSGGTAILYTF	TGTGCCAGCAGCGGCGGGACAGCGATCCTCTACACCTTC
TRBV7-3	-	TRBJ2-1	-	CASSPSRDYNEQFF	TGTGCCAGCAGCCCATCCCGGGACTACAATGAGCAGTTCTTC
TRBV3-1/TRBV3-2	-	TRBJ1-1	-	CASSQGSPKAFF	TGTGCCAGCAGCCAAGGCAGTCCCAAAGCTTTCTTT
TRBV5-1	-	TRBJ1-1	-	CASRLGLDTSNTEAFF	TGCGCCAGCAGATTGGGATTGGACACATCGAACACTGAAGCTTTCTTT
TRBV7-9	-	TRBJ1-1	-	CASSHPVAMNTEAFF	TGTGCCAGCAGCCACCCGGTAGCGATGAACACTGAAGCTTTCTTT
TRBV21-1	-	TRBJ1-2	once	CASSNGDRVVLGYTF	TGTGCCAGCAGCAACGGAGACAGGGTAGTCCTAGGCTACACCTTC
TRBV13	-	TRBJ2-2	-	CASSLSGTGELFF	TGTGCCAGCAGCTTATCAGGAACCGGGGAGCTGTTTTTT
TRBV3-1/TRBV3-2	-	TRBJ1-3	-	CASSEVRSSDFFSGNTIYF	TGTGCCAGCAGCGAAGTGAGGTCTTCCGATTTTTTCTCTGGAAACACCATATATTTT
TRBV5-1	TRBD2	TRBJ2-3	-	CASQGRGGQDTQYF	TGCGCCAGCCAGGGGCGGGGGGGCCAGGATACGCAGTATTTT
TRBV5-4	-	TRBJ2-7	-	CASSWGREQYF	TGTGCCAGCAGCTGGGGCCGCGAGCAGTACTTC
TRBV30	-	TRBJ1-1	-	CAWISSNTEAFF	TGTGCCTGGATAAGCTCGAACACTGAAGCTTTCTTT
TRBV3-1/TRBV3-2	-	TRBJ1-1	once	CASSPRVFTEAFF	TGTGCCAGCAGCCCCCGGGTTTTCACTGAAGCTTTCTTT
TRBV2	TRBD1	TRBJ2-7	-	CASKRGQRFEQYF	TGTGCCAGCAAGAGGGGACAGAGGTTCGAGCAGTACTTC
TRBV30	-	TRBJ1-2	-	CAWSVSGVSNYGYTF	TGTGCCTGGAGTGTATCGGGGGTGTCTAACTATGGCTACACCTTC
TRBV7-9	TRBD1	TRBJ1-2	-	CASSFGTGVEGYTF	TGTGCCAGCAGCTTCGGGACAGGGGTTGAAGGCTACACCTTC
TRBV5-8	-	TRBJ2-1	-	CASRRGGLSPGGEQFF	TGTGCCAGCAGGAGGGGCGGCCTCAGCCCCGGGGGTGAGCAGTTCTTC